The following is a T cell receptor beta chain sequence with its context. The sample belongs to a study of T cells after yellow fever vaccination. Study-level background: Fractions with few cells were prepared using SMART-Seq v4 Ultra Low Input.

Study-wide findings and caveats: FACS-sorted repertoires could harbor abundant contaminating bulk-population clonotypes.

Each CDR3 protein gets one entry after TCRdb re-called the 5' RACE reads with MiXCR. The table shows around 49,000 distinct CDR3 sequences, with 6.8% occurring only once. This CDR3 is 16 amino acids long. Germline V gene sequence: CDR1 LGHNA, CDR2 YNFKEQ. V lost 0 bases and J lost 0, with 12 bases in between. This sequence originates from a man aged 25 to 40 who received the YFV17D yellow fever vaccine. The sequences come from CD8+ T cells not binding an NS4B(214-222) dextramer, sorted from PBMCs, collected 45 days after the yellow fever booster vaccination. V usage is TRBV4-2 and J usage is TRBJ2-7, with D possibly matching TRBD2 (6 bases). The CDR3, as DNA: TGTGCCAGCAGCCAAGAAGGGACTGCGAGCTCCTACGAGCAGTACTTC. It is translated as CASSQEGTASSYEQYF.